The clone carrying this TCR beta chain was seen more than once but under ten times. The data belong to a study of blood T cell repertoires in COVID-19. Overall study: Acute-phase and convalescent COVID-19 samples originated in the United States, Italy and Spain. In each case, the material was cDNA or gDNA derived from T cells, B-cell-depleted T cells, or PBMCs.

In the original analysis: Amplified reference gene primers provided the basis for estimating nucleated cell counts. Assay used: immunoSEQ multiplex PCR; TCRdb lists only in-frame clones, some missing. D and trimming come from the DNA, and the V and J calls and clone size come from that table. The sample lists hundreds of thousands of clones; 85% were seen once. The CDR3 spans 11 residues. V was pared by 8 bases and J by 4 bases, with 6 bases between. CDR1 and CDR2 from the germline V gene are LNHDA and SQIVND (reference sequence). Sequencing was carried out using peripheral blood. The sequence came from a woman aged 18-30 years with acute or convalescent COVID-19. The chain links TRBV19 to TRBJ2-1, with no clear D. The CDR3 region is CASALYNEQFF. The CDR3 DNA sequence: TGTGCCAGTGCACTTTACAATGAGCAGTTCTTC. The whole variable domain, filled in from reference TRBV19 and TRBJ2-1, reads DGGITQSPKYLFRKEGQNVTLSCEQNLNHDAMYWYRQDPGQGLRLIYYSQIVNDFQKGDIAEGYSVSREKKESFPLTVTSAQKNPTAFYLCASALYNEQFFGPGTRLTVL.